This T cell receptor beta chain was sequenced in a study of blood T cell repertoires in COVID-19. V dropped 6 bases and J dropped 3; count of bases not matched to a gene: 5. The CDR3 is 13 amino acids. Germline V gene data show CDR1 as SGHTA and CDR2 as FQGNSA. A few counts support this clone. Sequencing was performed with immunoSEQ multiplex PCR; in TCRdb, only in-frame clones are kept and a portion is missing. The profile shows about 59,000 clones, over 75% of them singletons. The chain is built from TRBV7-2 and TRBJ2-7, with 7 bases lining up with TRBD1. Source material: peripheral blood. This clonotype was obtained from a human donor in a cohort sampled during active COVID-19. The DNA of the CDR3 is TGTGCCAGCAGATCGGGACAGCTCTACGAGCAGTACTTC. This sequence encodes CASRSGQLYEQYF. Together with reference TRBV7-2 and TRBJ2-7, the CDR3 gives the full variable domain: GAGVSQSPSNKVTEKGKDVELRCDPISGHTALYWYRQSLGQGLEFLIYFQGNSAPDKSGLPSDRFSAERTGGSVSTLTIQRTQQEDSAVYLCASRSGQLYEQYFGPGTRLTVT.